This T cell receptor (beta chain) was observed in a study of T cell repertoires in cytomegalovirus infection. About the study: Well-studied HLA-B-restricted epitopes and recently identified HLA-C-restricted epitopes of CMV were both used in the study.

Germline V gene sequence: CDR1 SQVTM, CDR2 ANQGSEA. This CDR3 spans 13 amino acids. J was trimmed by 3 bases and V by 5 bases; bases with no gene match: 5. Concerning this clonotype: Its matching antigen is unknown.

TCRdb itself ran the reads through MiXCR, one entry per CDR3 protein. Here the sample spans approximately 390,000 distinct CDR3 sequences, about 32% being singletons. Here the sequenced sample was cultured PBMCs, taken from culture after CMV antigen stimulation. The chain has TRBV29-1 and TRBJ1-1; TRBD1 matches 8 bases. This TCR derives from a human donor in good health (CMV status not recorded). Some clones in this sample may be carry-over from other donors' samples. Here the CDR3 reads CSVRRGQDTEAFF. In DNA form, the CDR3 reads TGCAGCGTTCGCAGGGGGCAGGACACTGAAGCTTTCTTT.